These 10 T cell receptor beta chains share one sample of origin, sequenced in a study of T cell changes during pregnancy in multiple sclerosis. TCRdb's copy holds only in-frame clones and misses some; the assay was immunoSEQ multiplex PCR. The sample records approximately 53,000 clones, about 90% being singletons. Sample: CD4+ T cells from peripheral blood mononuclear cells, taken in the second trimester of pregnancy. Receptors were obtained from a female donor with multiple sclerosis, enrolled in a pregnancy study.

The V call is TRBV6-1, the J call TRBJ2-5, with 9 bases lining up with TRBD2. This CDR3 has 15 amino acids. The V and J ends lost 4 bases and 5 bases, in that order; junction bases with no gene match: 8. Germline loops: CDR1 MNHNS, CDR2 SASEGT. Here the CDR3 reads CASSVSAGGRETQYF. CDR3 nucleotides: TGTGCCAGCAGTGTTTCAGCGGGGGGCAGGGAGACCCAGTACTTC.

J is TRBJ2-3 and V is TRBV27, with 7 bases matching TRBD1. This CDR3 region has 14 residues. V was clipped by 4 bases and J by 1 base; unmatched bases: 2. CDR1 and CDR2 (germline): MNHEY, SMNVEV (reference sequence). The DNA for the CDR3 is TGTGCCAGCAGTTATGGACAGGGCACAGATACGCAGTATTTT. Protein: CASSYGQGTDTQYF.

This chain's CDR3 is CASSRDKPNTEAFF. The CDR3, as DNA: TGCGCCAGCAGTAGGGACAAGCCGAACACTGAAGCTTTCTTT. The rearrangement links TRBV5-1 to TRBJ1-1; D is possibly TRBD1 (6 bases). Trimming took 5 bases from V and 1 from J, leaving 12 bases between them. Germline CDR1 SGHRS, CDR2 YFSETQ. The length of the CDR3 is 14 residues.

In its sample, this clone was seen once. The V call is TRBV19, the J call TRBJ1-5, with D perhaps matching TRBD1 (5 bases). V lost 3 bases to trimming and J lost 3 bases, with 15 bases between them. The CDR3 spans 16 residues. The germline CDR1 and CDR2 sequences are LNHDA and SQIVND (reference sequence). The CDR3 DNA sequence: TGTGCCAGTAGTATTAGGCCTACAGGCCTCAATCAGCCCCAGCATTTT. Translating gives CASSIRPTGLNQPQHF.

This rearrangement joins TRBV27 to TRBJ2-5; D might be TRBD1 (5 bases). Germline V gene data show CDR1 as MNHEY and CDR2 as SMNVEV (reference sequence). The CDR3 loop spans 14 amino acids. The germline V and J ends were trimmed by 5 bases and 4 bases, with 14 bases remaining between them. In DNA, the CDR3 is TGTGCCAGCAGTCTAACTTCAACAGGAGAGACCCAGTACTTC. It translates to CASSLTSTGETQYF.

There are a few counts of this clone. The CDR3 spells CASVKYGTANEKLFF. DNA of the CDR3: TGTGCCAGCGTAAAATACGGGACAGCTAATGAAAAACTGTTTTTT. The chain joins TRBV2 to TRBJ1-4; TRBD1 aligns across 7 bases. Germline loops: CDR1 SNHLY, CDR2 FYNNEI. V lost 8 bases to trimming and J lost 3 bases; unmatched junction nucleotides: 9. The CDR3 length is 15 residues.

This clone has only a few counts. CDR3 loop: CASSRQESYEQYF. The CDR3 DNA reads TGTGCCAGCAGCAGACAGGAGTCCTACGAGCAGTACTTC. This rearrangement joins TRBV5-5 to TRBJ2-7; the D gene is possibly TRBD1 (6 bases). Germline CDR1 SGHKS, CDR2 YYEKEE (reference sequence). This CDR3 is 13 amino acids long. V lost 4 bases to trimming and J lost 1 base, with 9 bases between them.

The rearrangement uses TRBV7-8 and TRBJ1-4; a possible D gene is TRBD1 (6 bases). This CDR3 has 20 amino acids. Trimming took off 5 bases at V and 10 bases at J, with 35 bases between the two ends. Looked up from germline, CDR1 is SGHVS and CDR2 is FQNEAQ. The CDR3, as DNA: TGTGCCAGCAGCCCTAACGTCATCCGGACAGTCGCCTTGCGTAAAGGAAAACTGTTTTTT. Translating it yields CASSPNVIRTVALRKGKLFF.

As DNA, the CDR3 is TGTGCCAGCAGCTTCACAGGGGTTTCCCAAGTCACCATATATTTT. Its translation is CASSFTGVSQVTIYF. The gene calls are TRBV5-6 and TRBJ1-3; 7 positions agree with TRBD1. Germline-derived CDR1 and CDR2 are SGHDT and YYEEEE. The CDR3 runs 15 residues. Germline trimming cut 2 bases from V and 9 bases from J; bases unmatched to any gene: 11. Filled out from reference TRBV5-6 and TRBJ1-3, the complete variable domain reads DAGVTQSPTHLIKTRGQQVTLRCSPKSGHDTVSWYQQALGQGPQFIFQYYEEEERQRGNFPDRFSGHQFPNYSSELNVNALLLGDSALYLCASSFTGVSQVTIYFGEGSWLTVV.

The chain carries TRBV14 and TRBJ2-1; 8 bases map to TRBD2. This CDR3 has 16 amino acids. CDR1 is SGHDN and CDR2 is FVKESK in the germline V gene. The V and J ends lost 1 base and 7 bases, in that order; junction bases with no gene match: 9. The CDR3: CASSQGPGGAINEQFF. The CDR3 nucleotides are TGTGCCAGCAGCCAAGGACCCGGGGGGGCCATAAATGAGCAGTTCTTC. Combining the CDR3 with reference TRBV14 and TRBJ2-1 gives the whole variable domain EAGVTQFPSHSVIEKGQTVTLRCDPISGHDNLYWYRRVMGKEIKFLLHFVKESKQDESGMPNNRFLAERTGGTYSTLKVQPAELEDSGVYFCASSQGPGGAINEQFFGPGTRLTVL.